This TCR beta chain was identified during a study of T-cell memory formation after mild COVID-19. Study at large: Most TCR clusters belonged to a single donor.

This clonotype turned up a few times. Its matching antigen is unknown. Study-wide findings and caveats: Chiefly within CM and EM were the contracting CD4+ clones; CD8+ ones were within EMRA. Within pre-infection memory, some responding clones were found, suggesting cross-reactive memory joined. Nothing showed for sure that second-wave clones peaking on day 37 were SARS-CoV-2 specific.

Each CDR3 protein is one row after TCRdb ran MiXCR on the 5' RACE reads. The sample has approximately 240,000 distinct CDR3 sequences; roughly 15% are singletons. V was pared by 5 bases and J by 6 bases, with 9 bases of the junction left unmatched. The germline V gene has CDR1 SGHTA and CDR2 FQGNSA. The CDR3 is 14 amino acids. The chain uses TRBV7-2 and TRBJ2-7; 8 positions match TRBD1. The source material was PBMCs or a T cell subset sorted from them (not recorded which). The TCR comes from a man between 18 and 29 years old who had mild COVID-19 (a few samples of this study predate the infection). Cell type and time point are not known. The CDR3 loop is CASSRDRFLGEQYV. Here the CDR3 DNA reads TGTGCCAGCAGCCGGGACAGGTTCCTCGGCGAGCAGTACGTC.